This TCR beta chain appears in the sequencing data of a study of OX40 agonist ivuxolimab in advanced cancers. Study overall: Patients with hepatocellular carcinoma, melanoma, renal cell or head and neck cancer made up the dose-escalation patients.

The cohort excluded patients with autoimmune disease history or systemic immunosuppression. TCRdb's table, derived via immunoSEQ multiplex PCR, lists solely in-frame clones and lacks some. The table lists some 74,000 clones, around nine tenths of them singletons. V lost 2 bases and J lost 7, with 15 bases in between. This CDR3 is 14 amino acids long. Germline V gives CDR1 GTSNPN, CDR2 SVGIG (reference sequence). The sequence was collected from an adult with an advanced solid tumor such as melanoma, head and neck, liver or kidney cancer. The sample was CD4+ or CD8+ T cells sorted from blood, taken in a trial of the OX40 agonist ivuxolimab. The chain links TRBV30 to TRBJ1-5; no reliable D call. CDR3 residues: CAWSPNGFWQPQHF. For the CDR3, the DNA is TGTGCCTGGAGTCCTAACGGGTTTTGGCAGCCCCAGCATTTT.